This paragraph covers one TCR beta chain sequence. The antigen it binds to is not known. Base qualities are missing; no much larger clone stands one base away. Germline trimming: 3 bases from V, 0 bases from J; junction bases outside gene matches: 10. Inclusive of the bounding cysteine and phenylalanine, the CDR3 is 19 residues long. Only the CDR3 region is kept as DNA, spanning 57 bases read in frame from base 1. Sequences MDHEN (CDR1) and SYDVKM (CDR2) are obtained from the germline V gene. This entry comes from a study of CD4 T cells in relation to SARS-CoV-2 and coronaviruses (TCRdb year 2021). Regarding the research as a whole: In the ViraFEST assay, PBMCs were grown with antigen for about eleven days, and TCR beta CDR3s were then sequenced to identify antigen-specific clonal expansions. A median age of approximately 40 years, with a range of 21 to 72 years, was recorded for the full convalescent cohort of over ten patients. A different, Illumina-based TCR-beta assay was used to sequence expansion assays from other donors in the study. Samples from a few pre-COVID donors and the naive versus memory experiments were sequenced with the Adaptive Biotechnologies TCR-sequencing kit; other data were Illumina-based. The roughly 12 convalescent patients included 8 males and 4 females; two subjects were Hispanic. At the level of individual TCR clonotypes, the study evaluated whether memory CD4+ T cells crossreact between the spike proteins of SARS-CoV-2 and those of common cold coronaviruses. Shared crossreactive spike epitopes were mapped to their HLA restriction using patient-derived lymphoblastoid cell lines.

DNA from CEF-cultured naive and memory CD4+ T cells underwent immunoSEQ TCR-beta sequencing at survey level. Per the source publication's procedure: During preprocessing, nonproductive sequences were discarded, as were any CDR3s that did not begin with C, did not end with F or W, or were shorter than 7 amino acids. Antigen-specific clonotypes were called with the MANAFEST web app, based on expansion relative to reference and other culture wells. A clone was considered positive if the clone showed significant expansion compared with the reference culture in 2 of 3 replicate wells at an FDR below 0.05. For a clone to be considered positive, significant expansion relative to all other tandem wells and an odds ratio above 5 were also required. Cultured and uncultured naive and memory CD4+ repertoires were searched for previously identified spike- and CEF-reactive CDR3s. CDR3 homology was measured as pairwise Levenshtein distance, computed with the stringdist R package after trimming three terminal residues from each end. In its TCRdb copy, this immuneACCESS table keeps in-frame sequences only and misses some clones. Where compared with another copy, unresolved V genes explain less than half of these, and the others have no known cause. Clone size and the V and J calls come from that table; the DNA yielded D and trimming. The sample yields around 41,000 clones; about 87% were counted once. The biggest ten clones account for around 1.2% of the sample.

Overall study outcomes, separate from this receptor: Sequencing naive versus memory cells indicated that the assay picks up memory recall responses, not primary responses primed during culture. Because the crossreactivity analysis focused on spike protein, crossreactivity against other viral proteins was not assessed. The study was limited by small numbers of patients and tested TCRs. No donor contributed both pre-pandemic and post-infection samples, which limited tracing the source of pre-existing responses. In 65% to 70% of donors, memory CD4+ clonotypes turned up that crossrecognized SARS-CoV-2 and at least one common cold coronavirus spike. Crossreactive clones showed significantly weaker SARS-CoV-2-driven expansion than monoreactive clones, consistent with antigenic imprinting.

Naive and memory CD4+ T cells were separated from cryopreserved PBMCs by first enriching for CD4 and then performing EasySep naive CD4+ T cell enrichment. For 10 days, 80,000 to 100,000 sorted naive or memory CD4+ T cells were cultured together with CEF peptides and T cell-depleted PBMCs at a 1:1 ratio. In general, every peptide culture condition was set up in three replicate wells. Ficoll-Paque PLUS gradient centrifugation was used to isolate PBMCs from leukapheresis product or whole blood. The PBMCs went either fresh into the expansion assay or into cryopreservation at -140 degrees C. The QIAamp Micro DNA Kit was used to extract genomic DNA from the CD4+ T cells.

The chain uses TRBV28 and TRBJ2-2; 10 of the junction bases match TRBD2. Sequencing was done on a sample of naive CD4+ T cells from PBMCs, cultured in vitro. The sample's cell subset or site label, decoded: naive CD4+ T cells isolated by negative enrichment. The receptor was derived from an adult with COVID-19. The CDR3 protein: CASSFTRLAGVPNTGELFF. DNA sequence: TGTGCCAGCAGTTTCACTCGGCTAGCGGGAGTTCCGAACACCGGGGAGCTGTTTTTT.